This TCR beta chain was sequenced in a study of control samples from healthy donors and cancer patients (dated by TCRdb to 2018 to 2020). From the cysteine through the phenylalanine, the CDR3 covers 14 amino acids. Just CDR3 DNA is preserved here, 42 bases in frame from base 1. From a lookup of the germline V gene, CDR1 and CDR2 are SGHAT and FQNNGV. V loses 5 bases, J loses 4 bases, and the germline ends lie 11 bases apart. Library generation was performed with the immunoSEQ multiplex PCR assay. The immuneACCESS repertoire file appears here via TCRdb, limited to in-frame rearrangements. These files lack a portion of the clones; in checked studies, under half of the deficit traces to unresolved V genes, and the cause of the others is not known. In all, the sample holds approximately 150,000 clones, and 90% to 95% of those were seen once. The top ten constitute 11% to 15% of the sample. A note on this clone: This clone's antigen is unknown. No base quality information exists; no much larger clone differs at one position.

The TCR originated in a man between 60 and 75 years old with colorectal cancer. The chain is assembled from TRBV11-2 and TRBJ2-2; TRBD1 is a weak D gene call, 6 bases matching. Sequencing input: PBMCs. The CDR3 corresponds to CASSPQGGTGELFF. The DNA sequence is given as TGTGCCAGCAGCCCCCAAGGGGGCACCGGGGAGCTGTTTTTT.